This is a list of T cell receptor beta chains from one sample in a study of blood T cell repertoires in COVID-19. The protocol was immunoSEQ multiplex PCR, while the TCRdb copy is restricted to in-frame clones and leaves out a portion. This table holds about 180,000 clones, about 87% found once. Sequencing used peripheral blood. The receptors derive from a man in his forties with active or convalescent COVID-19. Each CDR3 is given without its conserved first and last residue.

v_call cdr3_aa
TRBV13 ASSLGWGGNQPQH
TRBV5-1 ASSLRHPDTEAF
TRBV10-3 AISDRGSNQPQH
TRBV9 ASSADSENYGYT
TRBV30 AWALAGGREQY
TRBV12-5 ASGPGTGGSAF
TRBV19 ASIGLDPGTGYLETEAF
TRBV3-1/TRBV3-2 ASSQPAGGTETQY
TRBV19 ASSPRTGKANQPQH
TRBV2 ASTDIDTSEQY
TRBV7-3 ASSLTVNTEAF
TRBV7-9 ASSSGGYGYT
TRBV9 ASSVVGTDEKLF
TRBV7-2 ASSSAGHEAGSYGYT
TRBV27 ASSRTGVGTEAF
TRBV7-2 ASSLGSGANEQF
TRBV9 ASSVGQGHGELF
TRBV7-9 ASSPTGDGYT
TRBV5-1 ASSSRLAGVYHNEQF
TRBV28 ASTGGVLYNEQF
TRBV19 ASSAGSGNTIY
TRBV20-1 SATITYGYT
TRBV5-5 ASSLALTGAVGLGYT
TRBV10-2 ASTAPGQGTEAF
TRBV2 ASSETRGLPQH
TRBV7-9 ASSLDMNTEAF
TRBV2 ASRPGTAEKLF
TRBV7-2 ASSLQFSGLAKNIQY
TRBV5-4 ASSLDSMNTEAF
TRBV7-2 ASSQSPGHRTDTQY
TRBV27 ASSLQGPYEQY
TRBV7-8 ASSLAPRDGNTEAF
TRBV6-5 ASSYDRTGWSSPLH
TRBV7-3 ASSLSVNTEAF
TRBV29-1 SVERTGGNVYGYT
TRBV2 ASSQASYEQY
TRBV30 AWSPGTEAF
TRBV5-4 AGRGGPNTDTQY
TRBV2 ASSLRQGSSTDTQY
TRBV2 ASSELGDLGEKLF
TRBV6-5 ASSYSTGDYGYT
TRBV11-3 ASSLGGEGEAF
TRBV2 ASRGDRDLGAF
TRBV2 ASSEGQGGGYT
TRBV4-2 ASSQDRVAIGGYT
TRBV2 ASSGTGGDQPQH
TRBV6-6 ASSYYSFSDYGYT
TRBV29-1 SVDQLRGGYGYT
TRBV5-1 ASSSGQGASGANVLT
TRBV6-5 ASSLRQGTEAF
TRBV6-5 ASSLARFQSGNTIY
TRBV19 ASSIIVGAYEQY
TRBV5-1 ASSSGTGWTGNTIY
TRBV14 ASSQVDRGPQETQY
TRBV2 ASSPRWGGYLNEQF